These 28 T cell receptor beta chains share one sample of origin, sequenced in a study of response to subunit inactivated influenza vaccine (dated by TCRdb to the late 2010s). Libraries were made using RT-PCR. TCRdb names Illumina HiSeq 2500 as the instrument used. TCRdb trimmed the raw reads at Q25, called clones with MiXCR and kept productive beta chains. CDR3 protein sequences are deduplicated, and each keeps its most common genes and DNA. The sample records roughly 790,000 distinct CDR3 sequences, 21% of which are singletons. More than 8.5% of the sample comes from the top ten. Source: PBMCs from blood, taken around 5 days after vaccination. These receptors came from a man between 45 and 60 years old who received an inactivated influenza vaccine. Donor details come from another sample of the same person, matched by shared clones.

This clonotype turned up a few times. The chain carries TRBV12-3 or TRBV12-4 and TRBJ2-1; the D call may be TRBD1 or TRBD2 (5 bases each). This CDR3 is built from 12 residues. The V and J ends lost 7 bases and 6 bases respectively, with 10 bases between them. CDR3 amino acids: CASKEGTNEQFF. CDR3 nucleotide sequence: TGTGCCAGCAAAGAGGGGACCAATGAGCAGTTCTTC.

This chain uses TRBV7-6 with TRBJ2-1; the match to TRBD2 covers 8 bases. There are 16 residues in the CDR3. The junction had 6 bases not matched to a gene; V was cut back by 3 bases and J by 2 bases. Germline assignment: CDR1 SGHVS and CDR2 FNYEAQ. CDR3 sequence: CASSFTSGTAYNEQFF. In nucleotides, the CDR3 is TGTGCCAGCAGCTTCACTAGCGGAACAGCCTACAATGAGCAGTTCTTC.

The chain uses TRBV20-1 and TRBJ2-1, with 9 bases lining up with TRBD2. Germline V gene lookup returns CDR1 DFQATT and CDR2 SNEGSKA (reference sequence). J was trimmed by 3 bases and V by 1 base; bases with no gene match: 7. CDR3 length equals 16 residues. The CDR3 bases are TGCAGTGCTAGAGCCGCGACTAGCGGAGACTACAATGAGCAGTTCTTC. Residues: CSARAATSGDYNEQFF.

This clonotype turned up a few times. In DNA, the CDR3 is TGCAGTGCTTCCCGGACTAGCGTCGAGCAGTACTTC. Residues: CSASRTSVEQYF. The chain couples TRBV20-1 to TRBJ2-7; 9 positions match TRBD2. The germline CDR1 and CDR2 sequences are DFQATT and SNEGSKA (reference sequence). This CDR3 region has 12 residues. Trimming cost V 5 bases and J 6 bases; bases outside gene matches: 5.

The chain joins TRBV6-5 to TRBJ1-1; D is uncertain. V gave up 0 bases and J gave up 1 base, with 9 bases separating them. The CDR3 consists of 15 residues. The V gene's germline CDR1 is MNHEY and CDR2 SVGAGI. The CDR3 DNA reads TGTGCCAGCAGTTACTCGAATAAGGCGAACACTGAAGCTTTCTTT. It codes for CASSYSNKANTEAFF.

The chain joins TRBV9 to TRBJ2-2; TRBD2 aligns across 9 bases. Per germline, CDR1 SGDLS and CDR2 YYNGEE. V dropped 1 base and J dropped 3; count of bases not matched to a gene: 1. The CDR3 is 15 residues long. Here the CDR3 DNA reads TGTGCCAGCAGCGTAAGACTAGCGGACACCGGGGAGCTGTTTTTT. The encoded protein is CASSVRLADTGELFF. Full variable domain (rest looked up from reference TRBV9 and TRBJ2-2): DSGVTQTPKHLITATGQRVTLRCSPRSGDLSVYWYQQSLDQGLQFLIQYYNGEERAKGNILERFSAQQFPDLHSELNLSSLELGDSALYFCASSVRLADTGELFFGEGSRLTVL.

This clonotype appeared a single time. The V and J genes are TRBV28 and TRBJ2-7; 10 bases are shared with TRBD2. Per the germline V gene, CDR1 is MDHEN and CDR2 is SYDVKM. This CDR3 comprises 15 residues. V lost 5 bases to trimming and J lost 4 bases; unmatched junction nucleotides: 8. CDR3 in amino acids: CASSGASGSLYEQYF. In DNA, the CDR3 is TGTGCCAGCAGTGGGGCTAGCGGGAGTTTGTACGAGCAGTACTTC.

The chain links TRBV18 to TRBJ1-5; TRBD1 matches 7 bases. Germline trimming cut 8 bases from V and 3 bases from J; bases unmatched to any gene: 4. The CDR3 loop spans 13 amino acids. Germline V gene lookup returns CDR1 KGHSH and CDR2 LQKENI. The CDR3 is CASRTGNNQPQHF. The CDR3 DNA is TGTGCCAGCCGGACAGGAAACAATCAGCCCCAGCATTTT. Drawing the rest from reference TRBV18 and TRBJ1-5, the complete variable domain is NAGVMQNPRHLVRRRGQEARLRCSPMKGHSHVYWYRQLPEEGLKFMVYLQKENIIDESGMPKERFSAEFPKEGPSILRIQQVVRGDSAAYFCASRTGNNQPQHFGDGTRLSIL.

The chain links TRBV5-5 to TRBJ2-7, with TRBD1 matching over 11 bases. V lost 3 bases, J lost 5 bases, and 7 bases stayed unmatched. Germline CDR1 reads SGHKS; CDR2 reads YYEKEE (reference sequence). The CDR3 is made up of 15 amino acids. In DNA, the CDR3 is TGTGCCAGCAGCTGGACAGGGGGCATAAACAACGAGCAGTACTTC. This codes for CASSWTGGINNEQYF.

This clonotype has a handful of counts. This sequence joins TRBV5-1 and TRBJ2-7, with 8 bases aligning to TRBD1. After removal of 0 bases from V and 3 bases from J, the junction contained 8 bases not matched to a gene. Germline lookup yields CDR1 SGHRS and CDR2 YFSETQ. The CDR3 has 16 amino acids. Here the CDR3 reads CASSLGAGGGFYEQYF. CDR3 nucleotides: TGCGCCAGCAGCTTGGGAGCAGGGGGCGGCTTCTACGAGCAGTACTTC.

This clonotype was seen a few times. The gene calls are TRBV20-1 and TRBJ2-1, with D hard to call. The germline gives CDR1 DFQATT, CDR2 SNEGSKA (reference sequence). The CDR3 sequence is 10 residues long. V dropped 6 bases and J dropped 10 bases, with 10 bases sitting between them. For the CDR3, the DNA is TGCAGTGCGGGTCGGATGGAGCAGTTCTTC. It codes for CSAGRMEQFF.

The chain employs TRBV28 and TRBJ1-6; the D is unclear. V lost 6 bases and J 7 bases, leaving 10 bases between the germline ends. Germline values: CDR1 MDHEN, CDR2 SYDVKM. The CDR3 consists of 13 residues. The CDR3 region is CASRGSRNSPLHF. In DNA, the CDR3 is TGTGCCAGCAGGGGCTCGAGGAATTCACCCCTCCACTTT.

The rearrangement links TRBV6-5 to TRBJ2-7; TRBD1 or TRBD2 may be the D gene (6 bases each). Trimming shortened V by 0 bases and J by 1 base, and 10 bases separated the two germline ends. The CDR3 has 15 amino acids. Germline-derived CDR1 and CDR2 are MNHEY and SVGAGI. The CDR3 DNA follows: TGTGCCAGCAGTTACTCAGGGGGGAAGTCCTACGAGCAGTACTTC. It encodes CASSYSGGKSYEQYF.

The rearrangement joins TRBV20-1 to TRBJ1-6; D is perhaps TRBD1 (6 bases). Trimming stripped 6 bases from V and 3 bases from J, with 15 bases between. CDR1 and CDR2 from the germline V gene are DFQATT and SNEGSKA (reference sequence). The CDR3 length is 15 residues. CDR3 amino acids: CSAETQGRYNSPLHF. The CDR3, as DNA: TGCAGTGCCGAGACACAGGGACGCTATAATTCACCCCTCCACTTT.

The CDR3, as DNA: TGTGCCAGCACCTTAGCGGGGGGTTCGCAGTTCTTC. Translation gives CASTLAGGSQFF. V gene TRBV12-3 or TRBV12-4 combines with J gene TRBJ2-1, with 10 bases aligning to TRBD2. The CDR3 runs to 12 residues. Trimming removed 7 bases from V and 12 bases from J; junction bases left unmatched: 6.

The chain carries TRBV5-1 and TRBJ1-4, with D uncertain. The CDR3 is 16 amino acids. The V and J ends lost 0 bases and 4 bases respectively, with 13 bases between them. Germline CDR1 is SGHRS and CDR2 is YFSETQ. For the CDR3, the DNA is TGCGCCAGCAGCTTGGCCGCTCTAGCCGTTAATGAAAAACTGTTTTTT. Encoded protein: CASSLAALAVNEKLFF.

This clonotype was seen a handful of times. This chain uses TRBV12-3 or TRBV12-4 with TRBJ2-3, with 12 bases that match TRBD2. V lost 6 bases and J lost 0; bases outside the gene matches: 13. CDR3 length equals 19 residues. The CDR3, as DNA: TGTGCCAGCAGCCTATCTATCGGACTAGCGGGGACGAGCACAGATACGCAGTATTTT. Its protein product is CASSLSIGLAGTSTDTQYF.

The chain uses TRBV4-3 and TRBJ2-3; TRBD2 aligns across 9 bases. From germline, CDR1 is LGHNA and CDR2 YSLEER. The CDR3 spans 16 residues. Losses at the gene ends were 4 bases for V and 5 bases for J; bases not matched to a gene: 10. The CDR3 is CASSLHSGRGGDTQYF. CDR3 coding DNA: TGCGCCAGCAGCCTCCATAGCGGGAGAGGGGGAGATACGCAGTATTTT.

V and J are TRBV29-1 and TRBJ2-3; 7 bases are a match to TRBD1. V shed 3 bases and J 3 bases; nucleotides not matched to a gene: 3. The CDR3 runs 13 residues. Germline V gives CDR1 SQVTM, CDR2 ANQGSEA. Written as DNA, the CDR3 is TGCAGCGTTGAGGACAGGTTTACAGATACGCAGTATTTT. Amino acid sequence: CSVEDRFTDTQYF.

The table lists this clonotype with many counts. The chain joins TRBV4-1 to TRBJ2-5; no definite D call. This CDR3 region has 14 residues. Germline assignment: CDR1 MGHRA and CDR2 YSYEKL. V lost 1 base and J lost 2, with 8 bases in between. The DNA of the CDR3 is TGCGCCAGCAGCCAAGTTGACAATCAAGAGACCCAGTACTTC. As protein: CASSQVDNQETQYF.

This clonotype was recorded a few times. The chain joins TRBV11-3 to TRBJ2-3; TRBD1 might be the D (5 bases). Germline V gene sequence: CDR1 SGHNT, CDR2 YENEEA. Trimming removed 5 bases at V and 4 bases at J, with 13 bases between. This CDR3 contains 14 residues. The CDR3: CASSPGQVPDTQYF. In nucleotides, the CDR3 is TGTGCCAGCAGCCCCGGACAAGTCCCAGATACGCAGTATTTT. The whole variable domain, filled in from reference TRBV11-3 and TRBJ2-3, reads EAGVVQSPRYKIIEKKQPVAFWCNPISGHNTLYWYLQNLGQGPELLIRYENEEAVDDSQLPKDRFSAERLKGVDSTLKIQPAELGDSAVYLCASSPGQVPDTQYFGPGTRLTVL.

There are a few counts of this clonotype. The V gene is TRBV12-3 or TRBV12-4, the J gene TRBJ2-3, with 7 bases that match TRBD1. The CDR3 contains 13 residues. The V segment lost 4 bases and the J segment 7 bases; nucleotides outside the gene matches: 5. The CDR3, as DNA: TGTGCCAGCAGTTCAGGCAGGGGGTATACGCAGTATTTT. This codes for CASSSGRGYTQYF.

This clonotype has just a few counts. This rearrangement joins TRBV7-9 to TRBJ1-5; 9 bases fit TRBD1. This CDR3 spans 16 amino acids. V dropped 7 bases and J dropped 7; count of bases not matched to a gene: 14. CDR1 SEHNR and CDR2 FQNEAQ come from the germline V gene (reference sequence). CDR3 bases: TGTGCCAGCACCTTGCCTCCGGGACAGGGCGACCAGCCCCAGCATTTT. Protein sequence: CASTLPPGQGDQPQHF.

This clonotype has more than one count but fewer than ten. For the CDR3, the DNA is TGTGCCAGCAGTTACTCGATCATGGGCACAGATACGCAGTATTTT. This translates into CASSYSIMGTDTQYF. The chain has TRBV6-5 and TRBJ2-3; the D is unclear. The CDR3 consists of 15 residues. Per germline, CDR1 MNHEY and CDR2 SVGAGI. Trimming removed 0 bases from V and 1 base from J, with 8 bases in between.

The chain combines TRBV10-2 with TRBJ2-5, with D possibly TRBD2 on 7 matching bases. CDR1 is WSHSY, CDR2 SAAADI, per germline. V was pared by 6 bases and J by 4 bases, with 15 bases between. The CDR3 consists of 14 residues. The CDR3, as DNA: TGCGCCAGCAGCGATTACGGGGGGCCAGAGACCCAGTACTTC. Its protein is CASSDYGGPETQYF.

In its sample, this clonotype was seen a few times. This chain uses TRBV4-3 with TRBJ1-1; tentative D call: TRBD1 (5 bases). V shed 6 bases and J shed 0 bases, with 8 bases lying between them. Per the germline V gene, CDR1 is LGHNA and CDR2 is YSLEER. The CDR3 totals 13 residues. The CDR3 is CASRTGLNTEAFF. CDR3 in DNA: TGCGCCAGCAGAACAGGCTTGAACACTGAAGCTTTCTTT.

In its sample, this clonotype is medium-sized. This chain links TRBV29-1 with TRBJ2-7, with D perhaps given as TRBD1 or TRBD2 (5 bases each). V lost 4 bases and J 9 bases, leaving 13 bases between the germline ends. Germline CDR1 reads SQVTM; CDR2 reads ANQGSEA. There are 11 residues in the CDR3. CDR3 protein: CSVGSRETQYF. The DNA for the CDR3 is TGCAGCGTTGGATCCAGGGAGACGCAGTACTTC.

The rearrangement links TRBV2 to TRBJ1-5, with a tentative D call TRBD1 (5 bases). Germline V gene data show CDR1 as SNHLY and CDR2 as FYNNEI. The germline V and J ends were trimmed by 8 bases and 0 bases, with 14 bases remaining between them. The CDR3 sequence is 15 residues long. The DNA of the CDR3 is TGTGCCAGCTGTCCCGGGACCCTTAGCAATCAGCCCCAGCATTTT. The encoded protein is CASCPGTLSNQPQHF.